In this sample, the clone carrying this T cell receptor beta chain turned up many times. This specimen belongs to a study of blood T cells in healthy people across ages. Sample-barcoded 5' priming and a J-beta primer mix drove a second PCR of roughly 7 to 11 cycles. TCRdb itself ran the 5' RACE reads through MiXCR, one entry per CDR3 protein. This table holds about 930,000 distinct CDR3 sequences, approximately 32% found once. Germline CDR1 SEHNR, CDR2 FQNEAQ (reference sequence). This CDR3 has 15 residues. V trimming: 7 bases; J trimming: 4 bases; junction bases outside the gene matches: 11. Another study also made use of these data, one on T cells of mothers and their children.

The V and J genes are TRBV7-9 and TRBJ2-5; 8 nucleotides match TRBD2. Sequenced: blood. The TCR was taken from a woman aged 35 to 49 in good health. The chain's CDR3 is CASTPAGARGETQYF. The CDR3 nucleotides are TGTGCCAGCACCCCAGCGGGGGCGAGAGGAGAGACCCAGTACTTC.